This TCR beta chain was observed in a study of beta chain features in type 1 diabetes. Study-level results: Within each of all four CD4+ subsets, Type 1 diabetes patients had TCRB CDR3s that were moderately but significantly shorter.

Expressed TCRB transcripts were sequenced because the isolated RNA had all been reverse transcribed beforehand. Clones were sequenced by immunoSEQ multiplex PCR, and TCRdb holds only the in-frame ones, with some missing. The top ten clones hold 0.5% of a sample with over 150,000 clones, less than 10% of them seen once. The J segment lost 9 bases and the V segment lost 5 bases, leaving 8 bases of the junction unmatched. Germline V gene sequence: CDR1 SGHNT, CDR2 YYREEE (reference sequence). This CDR3 spans 14 amino acids. This clone has only a few counts. What it binds is unknown. The clonotype originates from a young man with type 1 diabetes. Source material: central memory CD4+ T cells from blood. The chain links TRBV5-4 to TRBJ2-2, with 9 positions matching TRBD1. The CDR3 protein is CASRQQGAGRELFF. Here the CDR3 DNA reads TGTGCCAGCAGACAACAGGGGGCTGGCCGGGAGCTGTTTTTT.